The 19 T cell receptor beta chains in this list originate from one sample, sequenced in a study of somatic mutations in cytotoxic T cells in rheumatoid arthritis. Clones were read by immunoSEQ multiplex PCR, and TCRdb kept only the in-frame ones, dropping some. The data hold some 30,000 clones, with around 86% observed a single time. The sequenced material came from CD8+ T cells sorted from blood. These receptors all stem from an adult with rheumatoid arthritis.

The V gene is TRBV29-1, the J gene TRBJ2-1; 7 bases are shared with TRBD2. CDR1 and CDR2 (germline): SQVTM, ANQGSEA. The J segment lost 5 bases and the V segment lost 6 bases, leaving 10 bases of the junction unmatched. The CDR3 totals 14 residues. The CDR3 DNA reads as TGCAGCGTCTCCGGGACTAACCAAAACAATGAGCAGTTCTTC. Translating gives CSVSGTNQNNEQFF.

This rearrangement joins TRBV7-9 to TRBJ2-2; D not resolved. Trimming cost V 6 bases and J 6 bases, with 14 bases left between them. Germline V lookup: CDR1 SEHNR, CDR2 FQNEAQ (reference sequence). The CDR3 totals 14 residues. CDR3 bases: TGTGCCAGCAGTACTACCTCTTTAGCCGGGGAGCTGTTTTTT. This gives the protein CASSTTSLAGELFF.

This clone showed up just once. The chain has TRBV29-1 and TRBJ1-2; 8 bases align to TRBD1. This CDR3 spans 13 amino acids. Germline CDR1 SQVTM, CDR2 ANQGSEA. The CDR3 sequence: CRAQDRETYGYTF. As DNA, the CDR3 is TGCAGAGCTCAGGACAGGGAAACCTATGGCTACACCTTC.

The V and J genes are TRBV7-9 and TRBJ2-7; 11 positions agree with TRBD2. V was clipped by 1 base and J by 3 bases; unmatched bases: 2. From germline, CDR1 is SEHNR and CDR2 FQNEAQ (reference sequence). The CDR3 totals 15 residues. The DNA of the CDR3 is TGTGCCAGCAGCTTAGTCGGGACTAGCGGCTACGAGCAGTACTTC. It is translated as CASSLVGTSGYEQYF. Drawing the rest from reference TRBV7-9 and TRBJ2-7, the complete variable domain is DTGVSQNPRHKITKRGQNVTFRCDPISEHNRLYWYRQTLGQGPEFLTYFQNEAQLEKSRLLSDRFSAERPKGSFSTLEIQRTEQGDSAMYLCASSLVGTSGYEQYFGPGTRLTVT.

The CDR3 loop reads CASRANSYEQYF. The CDR3 DNA follows: TGCGCCAGCAGGGCGAATTCCTACGAGCAGTACTTC. The J gene is TRBJ2-7, the V gene TRBV10-2; no firm D call. Germline lookup yields CDR1 WSHSY and CDR2 SAAADI. This CDR3 is built from 12 residues. Trimming took off 6 bases at V and 1 base at J, with 7 bases between the two ends.

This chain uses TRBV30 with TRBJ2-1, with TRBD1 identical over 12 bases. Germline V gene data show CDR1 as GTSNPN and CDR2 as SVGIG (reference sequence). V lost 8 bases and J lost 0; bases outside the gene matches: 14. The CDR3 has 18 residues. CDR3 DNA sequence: TGTGCCGGTTCCGGGACAGGGGGCTCGTTTGGCTCCTACAATGAGCAGTTCTTC. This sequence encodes CAGSGTGGSFGSYNEQFF.

The DNA of the CDR3 is TGTGCCATCAGTGAGTCAGGGAGGAGCAATCAGCCCCAGCATTTT. It yields the protein CAISESGRSNQPQHF. This rearrangement joins TRBV10-3 to TRBJ1-5, with no clear D. The CDR3 covers 15 residues. Germline V lookup: CDR1 ENHRY, CDR2 SYGVKD. Trimming cost V 0 bases and J 1 base, with 7 bases left between them.

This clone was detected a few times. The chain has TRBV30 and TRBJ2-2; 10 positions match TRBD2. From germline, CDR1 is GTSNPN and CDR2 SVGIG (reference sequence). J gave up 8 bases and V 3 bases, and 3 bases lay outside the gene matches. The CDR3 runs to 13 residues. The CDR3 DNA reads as TGTGCCTGGAGCTGGACTAGCGGAGGGGAGCTGTTTTTT. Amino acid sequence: CAWSWTSGGELFF.

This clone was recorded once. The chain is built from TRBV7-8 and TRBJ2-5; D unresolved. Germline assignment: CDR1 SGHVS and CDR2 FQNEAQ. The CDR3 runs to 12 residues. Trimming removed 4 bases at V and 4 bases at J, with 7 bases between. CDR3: CASSSGGETQYF. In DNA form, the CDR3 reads TGTGCCAGCAGCTCAGGCGGAGAGACCCAGTACTTC.

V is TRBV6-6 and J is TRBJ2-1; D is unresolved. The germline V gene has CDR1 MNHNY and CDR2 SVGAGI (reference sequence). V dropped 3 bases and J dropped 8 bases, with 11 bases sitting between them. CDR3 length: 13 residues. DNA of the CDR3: TGTGCCAGCAGTTATCTAGTCTTGGATGAGCAGTTCTTC. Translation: CASSYLVLDEQFF.

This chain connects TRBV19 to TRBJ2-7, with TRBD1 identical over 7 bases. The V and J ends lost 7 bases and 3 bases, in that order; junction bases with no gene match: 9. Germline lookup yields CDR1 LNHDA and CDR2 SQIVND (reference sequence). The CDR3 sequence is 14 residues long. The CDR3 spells CASTRGPHHYEQYF. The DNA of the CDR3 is TGTGCCAGTACTAGGGGGCCCCACCACTACGAGCAGTACTTC.

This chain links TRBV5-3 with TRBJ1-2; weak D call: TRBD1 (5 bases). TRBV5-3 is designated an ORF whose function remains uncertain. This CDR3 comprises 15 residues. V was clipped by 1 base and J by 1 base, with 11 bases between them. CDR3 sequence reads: CARSLRGGFNYGYTF. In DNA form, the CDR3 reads TGTGCCAGAAGCTTGCGGGGGGGTTTTAACTATGGCTACACCTTC.

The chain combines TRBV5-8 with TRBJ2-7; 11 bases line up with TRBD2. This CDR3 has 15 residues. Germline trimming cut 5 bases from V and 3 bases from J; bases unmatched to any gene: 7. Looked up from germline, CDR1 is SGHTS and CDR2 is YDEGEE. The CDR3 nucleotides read TGTGCCAGCAGACCTACTAGCGGGAGTAGCTACGAGCAGTACTTC. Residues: CASRPTSGSSYEQYF.

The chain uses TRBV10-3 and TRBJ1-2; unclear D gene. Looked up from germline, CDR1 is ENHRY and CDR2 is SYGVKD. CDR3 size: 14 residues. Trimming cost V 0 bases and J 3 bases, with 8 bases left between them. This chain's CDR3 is CAISESGSHYGYTF. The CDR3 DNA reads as TGTGCCATCAGTGAGTCCGGGAGCCACTATGGCTACACCTTC.

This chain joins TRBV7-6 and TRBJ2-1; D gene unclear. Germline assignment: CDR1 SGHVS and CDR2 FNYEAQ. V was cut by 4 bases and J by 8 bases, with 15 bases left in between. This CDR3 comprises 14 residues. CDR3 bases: TGTGCCAGCAGCTGGCTCTCGAGGTCCGATGAGCAGTTCTTC. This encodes CASSWLSRSDEQFF. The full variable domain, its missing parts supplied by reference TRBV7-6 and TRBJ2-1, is GAGVSQSPRYKVTKRGQDVALRCDPISGHVSLYWYRQALGQGPEFLTYFNYEAQQDKSGLPNDRFSAERPEGSISTLTIQRTEQRDSAMYRCASSWLSRSDEQFFGPGTRLTVL.

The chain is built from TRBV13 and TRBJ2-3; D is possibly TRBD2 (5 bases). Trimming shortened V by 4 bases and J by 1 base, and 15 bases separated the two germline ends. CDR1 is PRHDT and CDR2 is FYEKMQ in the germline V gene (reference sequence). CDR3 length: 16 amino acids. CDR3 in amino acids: CASSSRDPGGTDTQYF. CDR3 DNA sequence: TGTGCCAGCAGCTCCCGAGACCCCGGGGGCACAGATACGCAGTATTTT.

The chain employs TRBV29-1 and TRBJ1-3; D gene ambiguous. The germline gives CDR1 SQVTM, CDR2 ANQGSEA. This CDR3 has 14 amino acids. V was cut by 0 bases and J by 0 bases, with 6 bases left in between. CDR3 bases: TGCAGCGTTGAAGAGTTAGGCTCTGGAAACACCATATATTTT. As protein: CSVEELGSGNTIYF. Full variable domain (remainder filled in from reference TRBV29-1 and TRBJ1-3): SAVISQKPSRDICQRGTSLTIQCQVDSQVTMMFWYRQQPGQSLTLIATANQGSEATYESGFVIDKFPISRPNLTFSTLTVSNMSPEDSSIYLCSVEELGSGNTIYFGEGSWLTVV.

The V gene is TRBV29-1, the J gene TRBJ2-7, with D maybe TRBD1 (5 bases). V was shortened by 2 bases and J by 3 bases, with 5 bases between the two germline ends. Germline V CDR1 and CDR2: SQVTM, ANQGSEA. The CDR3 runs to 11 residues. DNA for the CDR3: TGCAGCGTTGAAAGGGGCTACGAGCAGTACTTC. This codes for CSVERGYEQYF.

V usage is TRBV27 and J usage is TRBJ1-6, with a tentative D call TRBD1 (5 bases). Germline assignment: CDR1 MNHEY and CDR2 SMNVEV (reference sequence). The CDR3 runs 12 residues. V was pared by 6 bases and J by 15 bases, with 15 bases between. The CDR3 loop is CASSNRDHLLHF. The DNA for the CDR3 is TGTGCCAGCAGCAACCGGGACCACCTCCTCCACTTT.